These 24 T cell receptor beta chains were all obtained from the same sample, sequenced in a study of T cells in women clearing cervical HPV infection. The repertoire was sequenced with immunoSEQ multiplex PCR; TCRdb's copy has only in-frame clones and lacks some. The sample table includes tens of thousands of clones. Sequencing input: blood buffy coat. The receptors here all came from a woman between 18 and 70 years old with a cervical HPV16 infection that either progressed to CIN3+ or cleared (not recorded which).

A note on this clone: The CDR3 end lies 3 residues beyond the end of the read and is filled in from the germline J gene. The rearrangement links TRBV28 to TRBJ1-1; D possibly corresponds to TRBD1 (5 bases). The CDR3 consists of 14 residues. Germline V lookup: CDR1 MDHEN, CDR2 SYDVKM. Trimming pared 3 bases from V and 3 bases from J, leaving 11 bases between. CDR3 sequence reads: CASSFRGVYTEAFF. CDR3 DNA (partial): TGTGCCAGCAGTTTCAGAGGGGTGTACACTGAA.

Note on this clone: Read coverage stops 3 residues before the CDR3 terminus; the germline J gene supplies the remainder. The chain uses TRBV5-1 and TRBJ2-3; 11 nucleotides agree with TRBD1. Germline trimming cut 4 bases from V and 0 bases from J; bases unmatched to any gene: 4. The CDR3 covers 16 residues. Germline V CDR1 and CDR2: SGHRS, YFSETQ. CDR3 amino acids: CASSQDRGRSTDTQYF. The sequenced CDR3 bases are TGCGCCAGCAGCCAGGACAGGGGGCGAAGCACAGATACG.

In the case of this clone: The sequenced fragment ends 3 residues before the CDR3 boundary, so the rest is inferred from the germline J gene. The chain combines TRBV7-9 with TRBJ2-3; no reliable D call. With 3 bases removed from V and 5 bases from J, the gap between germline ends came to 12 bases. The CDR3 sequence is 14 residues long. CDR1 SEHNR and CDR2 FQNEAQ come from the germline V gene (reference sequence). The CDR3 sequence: CASSLTPAGDTQYF. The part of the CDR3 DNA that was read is TGTGCCAGCAGCTTGACACCCGCAGGAGATACG. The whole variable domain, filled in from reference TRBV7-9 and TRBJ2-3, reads DTGVSQNPRHKITKRGQNVTFRCDPISEHNRLYWYRQTLGQGPEFLTYFQNEAQLEKSRLLSDRFSAERPKGSFSTLEIQRTEQGDSAMYLCASSLTPAGDTQYFGPGTRLTVL.

Incomplete CDR3 DNA: TGCAGTGCTAGGTTACCCACGGGGGGTAACACTGAA. Protein product: CSARLPTGGNTE. The full CDR3 protein reads CSARLPTGGNTEAFF. This chain links TRBV20-1 with TRBJ1-1; TRBD1 might be the D (5 bases). The DNA ends 3 residues before the CDR3 does, and the rest of the CDR3 is filled in from the germline J gene. The germline CDR1 and CDR2 sequences are DFQATT and SNEGSKA (reference sequence). V lost 3 bases to trimming and J lost 2 bases, with 16 bases between them. The CDR3 totals 15 residues.

The CDR3 bases that were read are TGTGCCAGCAGCGCTCGACAGGGGGCCGGGGAGACC. Translation gives CASSARQGAGET. The CDR3 reads in full as CASSARQGAGETQYF. This chain joins TRBV13 and TRBJ2-5; 10 nucleotides align to TRBD1. The DNA ends 3 residues before the CDR3 does, and the rest of the CDR3 is filled in from the germline J gene. The CDR3 runs to 15 residues. Trimming at V came to 5 bases and at J to 5 bases, leaving 8 bases not matched to a gene. CDR1 is PRHDT and CDR2 is FYEKMQ in the germline V gene (reference sequence). Full variable domain (remainder filled in from reference TRBV13 and TRBJ2-5): AAGVIQSPRHLIKEKRETATLKCYPIPRHDTVYWYQQGPGQDPQFLISFYEKMQSDKGSIPDRFSAQQFSDYHSELNMSSLELGDSALYFCASSARQGAGETQYFGPGTRLLVL.

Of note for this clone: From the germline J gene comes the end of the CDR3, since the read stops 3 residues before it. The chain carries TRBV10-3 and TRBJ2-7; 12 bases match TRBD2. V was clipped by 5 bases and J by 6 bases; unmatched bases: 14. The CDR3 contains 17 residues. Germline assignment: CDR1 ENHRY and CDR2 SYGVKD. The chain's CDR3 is CAISPQGPTSGSIEQYF. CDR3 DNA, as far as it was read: TGTGCCATCAGTCCCCAAGGCCCGACTAGCGGGAGCATCGAG.

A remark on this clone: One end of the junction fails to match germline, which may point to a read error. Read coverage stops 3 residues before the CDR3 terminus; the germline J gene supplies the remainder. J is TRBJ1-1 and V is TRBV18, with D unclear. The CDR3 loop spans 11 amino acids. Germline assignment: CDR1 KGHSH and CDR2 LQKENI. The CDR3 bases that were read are TGTGCCAGCTCCCAAGCGACTGGA. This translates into CASSQATG. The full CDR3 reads CASSQATGAFF.

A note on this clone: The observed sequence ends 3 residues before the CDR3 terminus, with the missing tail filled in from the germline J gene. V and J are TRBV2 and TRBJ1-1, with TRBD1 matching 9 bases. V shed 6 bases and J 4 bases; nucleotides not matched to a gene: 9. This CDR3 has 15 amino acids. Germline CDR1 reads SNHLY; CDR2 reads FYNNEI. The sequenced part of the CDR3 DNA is TGTGCCAGCAGGGTATCCGCGACAGGGGGCACTGAA. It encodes CASRVSATGGTE. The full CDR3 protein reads CASRVSATGGTEAFF.

The chain's CDR3 is CAISESSDEQFF. The covered CDR3 bases are TGTGCCATCAGTGAATCTAGCGATGAG. The genes are TRBV10-3 and TRBJ2-1; a possible D gene is TRBD2 (6 bases). The CDR3 end is not reached by the read, which stops 3 residues before it; the germline J gene fills it in. Germline lookup yields CDR1 ENHRY and CDR2 SYGVKD. V was trimmed by 3 bases and J by 8 bases, leaving 8 bases between them. The CDR3 loop spans 12 amino acids.

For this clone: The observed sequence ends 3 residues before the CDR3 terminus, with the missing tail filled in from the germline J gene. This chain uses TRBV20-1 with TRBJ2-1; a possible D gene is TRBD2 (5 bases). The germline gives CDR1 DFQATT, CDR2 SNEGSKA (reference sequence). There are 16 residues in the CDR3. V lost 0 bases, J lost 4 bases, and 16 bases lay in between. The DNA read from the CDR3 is TGCAGTGCTAGAGATGCCAGCGGCCCGTTATACAATGAG. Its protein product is CSARDASGPLYNE. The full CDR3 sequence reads CSARDASGPLYNEQFF.

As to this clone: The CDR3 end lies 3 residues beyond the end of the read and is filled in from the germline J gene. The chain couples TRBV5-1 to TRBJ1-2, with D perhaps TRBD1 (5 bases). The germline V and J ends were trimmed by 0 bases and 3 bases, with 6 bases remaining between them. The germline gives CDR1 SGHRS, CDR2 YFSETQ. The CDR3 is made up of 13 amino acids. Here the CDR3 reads CASSLGGDYGYTF. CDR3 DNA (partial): TGCGCCAGCAGCTTGGGAGGGGACTATGGC. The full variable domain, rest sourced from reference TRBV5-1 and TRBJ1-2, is KAGVTQTPRYLIKTRGQQVTLSCSPISGHRSVSWYQQTPGQGLQFLFEYFSETQRNKGNFPGRFSGRQFSNSRSEMNVSTLELGDSALYLCASSLGGDYGYTFGSGTRLTVV.

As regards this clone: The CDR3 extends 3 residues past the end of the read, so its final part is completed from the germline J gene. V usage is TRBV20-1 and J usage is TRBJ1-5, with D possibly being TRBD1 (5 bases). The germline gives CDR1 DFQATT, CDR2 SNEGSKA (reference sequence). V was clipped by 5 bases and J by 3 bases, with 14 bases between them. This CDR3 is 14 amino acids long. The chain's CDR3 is CSASGTLLNQPQHF. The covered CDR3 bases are TGCAGTGCTTCCGGGACTCTTCTCAATCAGCCC.

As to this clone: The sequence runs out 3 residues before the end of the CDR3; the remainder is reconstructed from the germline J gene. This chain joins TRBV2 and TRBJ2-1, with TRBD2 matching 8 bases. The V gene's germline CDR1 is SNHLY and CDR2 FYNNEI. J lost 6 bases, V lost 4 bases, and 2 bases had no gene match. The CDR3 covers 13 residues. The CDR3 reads CASSVGLANEQFF. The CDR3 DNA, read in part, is TGTGCCAGCAGTGTTGGACTAGCCAATGAG.

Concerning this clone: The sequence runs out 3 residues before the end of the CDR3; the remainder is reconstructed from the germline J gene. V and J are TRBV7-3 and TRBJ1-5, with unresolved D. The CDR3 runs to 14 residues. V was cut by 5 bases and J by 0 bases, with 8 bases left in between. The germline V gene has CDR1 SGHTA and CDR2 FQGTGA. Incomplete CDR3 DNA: TGTGCCAGCAGCCTCTTCTATAGCAATCAGCCC. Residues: CASSLFYSNQP. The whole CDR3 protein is CASSLFYSNQPQHF.

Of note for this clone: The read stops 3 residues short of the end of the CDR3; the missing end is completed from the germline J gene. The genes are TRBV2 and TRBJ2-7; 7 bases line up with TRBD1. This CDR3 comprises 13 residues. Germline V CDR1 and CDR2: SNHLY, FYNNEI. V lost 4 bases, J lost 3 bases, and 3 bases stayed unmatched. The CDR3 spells CASSGDRDYEQYF. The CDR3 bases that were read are TGTGCCAGCAGTGGTGACAGGGACTACGAG.

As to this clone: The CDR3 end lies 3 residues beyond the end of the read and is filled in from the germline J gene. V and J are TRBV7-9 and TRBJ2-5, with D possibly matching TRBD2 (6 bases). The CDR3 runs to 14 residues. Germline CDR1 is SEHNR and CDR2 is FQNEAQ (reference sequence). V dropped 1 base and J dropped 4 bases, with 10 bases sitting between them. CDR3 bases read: TGTGCCAGCAGCTTAGGTAATAGCGGAGAGACC. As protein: CASSLGNSGET. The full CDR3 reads CASSLGNSGETQYF.

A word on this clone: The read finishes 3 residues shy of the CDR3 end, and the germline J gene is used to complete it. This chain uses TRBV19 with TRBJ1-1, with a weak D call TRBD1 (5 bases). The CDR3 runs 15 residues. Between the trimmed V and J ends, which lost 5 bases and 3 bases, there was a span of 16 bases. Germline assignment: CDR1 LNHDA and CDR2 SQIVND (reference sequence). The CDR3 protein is CASSGAGKVDTEAFF. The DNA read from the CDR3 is TGTGCCAGTAGTGGGGCAGGGAAAGTGGACACTGAA. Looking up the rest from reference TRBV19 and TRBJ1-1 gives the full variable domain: DGGITQSPKYLFRKEGQNVTLSCEQNLNHDAMYWYRQDPGQGLRLIYYSQIVNDFQKGDIAEGYSVSREKKESFPLTVTSAQKNPTAFYLCASSGAGKVDTEAFFGQGTRLTVV.

This CDR3 is CASRLGQGNQPQHF. CDR3 DNA, as far as it was read: TGTGCCAGTAGATTAGGACAGGGGAATCAGCCC. This sequence joins TRBV19 and TRBJ1-5; 9 positions agree with TRBD1. Sequencing ends 3 residues short of the CDR3 end; the germline J gene provides the rest. From germline, CDR1 is LNHDA and CDR2 SQIVND (reference sequence). V lost 6 bases to trimming and J lost 4 bases; unmatched junction nucleotides: 4. CDR3 length: 14 residues.

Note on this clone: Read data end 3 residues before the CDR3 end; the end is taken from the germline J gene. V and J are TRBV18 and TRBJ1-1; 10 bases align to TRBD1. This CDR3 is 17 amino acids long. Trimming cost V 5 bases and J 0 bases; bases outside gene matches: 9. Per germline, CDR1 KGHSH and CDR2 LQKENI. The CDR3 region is CASSFRDRGGMNTEAFF. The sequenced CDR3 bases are TGTGCCAGCTCATTTCGGGACAGGGGCGGGATGAACACTGAA.

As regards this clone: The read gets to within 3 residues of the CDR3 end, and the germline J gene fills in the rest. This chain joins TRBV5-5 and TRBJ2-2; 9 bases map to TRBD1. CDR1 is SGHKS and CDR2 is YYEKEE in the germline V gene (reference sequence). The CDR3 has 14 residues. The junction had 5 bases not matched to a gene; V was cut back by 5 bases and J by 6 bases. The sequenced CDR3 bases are TGTGCCAGCAGGCGGACAGGGGACCCCGGGGAG. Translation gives CASRRTGDPGE. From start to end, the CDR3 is CASRRTGDPGELFF.

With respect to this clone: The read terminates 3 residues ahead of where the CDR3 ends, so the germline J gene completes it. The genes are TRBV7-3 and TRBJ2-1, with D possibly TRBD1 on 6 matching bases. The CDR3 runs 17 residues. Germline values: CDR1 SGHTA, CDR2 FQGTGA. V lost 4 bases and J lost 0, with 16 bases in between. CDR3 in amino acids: CASSSIGQGSSYNEQFF. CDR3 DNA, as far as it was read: TGTGCCAGCAGCTCGATTGGGCAGGGGAGCTCCTACAATGAG.

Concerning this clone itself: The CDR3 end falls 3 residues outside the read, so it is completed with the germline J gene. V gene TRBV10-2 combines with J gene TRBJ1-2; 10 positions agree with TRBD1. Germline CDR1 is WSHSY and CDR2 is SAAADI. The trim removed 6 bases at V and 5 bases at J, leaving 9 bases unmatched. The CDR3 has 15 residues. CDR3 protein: CASREVKDRGYGYTF. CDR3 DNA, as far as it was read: TGCGCCAGCAGGGAAGTGAAGGACAGGGGGTATGGC.

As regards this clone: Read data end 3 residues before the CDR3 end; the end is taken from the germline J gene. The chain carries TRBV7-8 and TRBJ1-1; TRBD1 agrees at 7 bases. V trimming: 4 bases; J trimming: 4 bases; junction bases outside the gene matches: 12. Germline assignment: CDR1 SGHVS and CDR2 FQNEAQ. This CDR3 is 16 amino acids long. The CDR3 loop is CASSSHRDRVGTEAFF. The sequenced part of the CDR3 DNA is TGTGCCAGCAGCTCTCATCGAGACAGGGTAGGCACTGAA.

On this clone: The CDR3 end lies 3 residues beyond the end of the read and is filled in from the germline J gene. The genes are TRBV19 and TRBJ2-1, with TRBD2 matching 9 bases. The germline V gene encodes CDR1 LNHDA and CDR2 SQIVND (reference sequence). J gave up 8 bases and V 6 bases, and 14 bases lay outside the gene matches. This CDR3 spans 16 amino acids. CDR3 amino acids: CASRVVSGGSMDEQFF. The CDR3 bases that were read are TGTGCCAGTAGAGTGGTAAGCGGGGGGTCTATGGATGAG.